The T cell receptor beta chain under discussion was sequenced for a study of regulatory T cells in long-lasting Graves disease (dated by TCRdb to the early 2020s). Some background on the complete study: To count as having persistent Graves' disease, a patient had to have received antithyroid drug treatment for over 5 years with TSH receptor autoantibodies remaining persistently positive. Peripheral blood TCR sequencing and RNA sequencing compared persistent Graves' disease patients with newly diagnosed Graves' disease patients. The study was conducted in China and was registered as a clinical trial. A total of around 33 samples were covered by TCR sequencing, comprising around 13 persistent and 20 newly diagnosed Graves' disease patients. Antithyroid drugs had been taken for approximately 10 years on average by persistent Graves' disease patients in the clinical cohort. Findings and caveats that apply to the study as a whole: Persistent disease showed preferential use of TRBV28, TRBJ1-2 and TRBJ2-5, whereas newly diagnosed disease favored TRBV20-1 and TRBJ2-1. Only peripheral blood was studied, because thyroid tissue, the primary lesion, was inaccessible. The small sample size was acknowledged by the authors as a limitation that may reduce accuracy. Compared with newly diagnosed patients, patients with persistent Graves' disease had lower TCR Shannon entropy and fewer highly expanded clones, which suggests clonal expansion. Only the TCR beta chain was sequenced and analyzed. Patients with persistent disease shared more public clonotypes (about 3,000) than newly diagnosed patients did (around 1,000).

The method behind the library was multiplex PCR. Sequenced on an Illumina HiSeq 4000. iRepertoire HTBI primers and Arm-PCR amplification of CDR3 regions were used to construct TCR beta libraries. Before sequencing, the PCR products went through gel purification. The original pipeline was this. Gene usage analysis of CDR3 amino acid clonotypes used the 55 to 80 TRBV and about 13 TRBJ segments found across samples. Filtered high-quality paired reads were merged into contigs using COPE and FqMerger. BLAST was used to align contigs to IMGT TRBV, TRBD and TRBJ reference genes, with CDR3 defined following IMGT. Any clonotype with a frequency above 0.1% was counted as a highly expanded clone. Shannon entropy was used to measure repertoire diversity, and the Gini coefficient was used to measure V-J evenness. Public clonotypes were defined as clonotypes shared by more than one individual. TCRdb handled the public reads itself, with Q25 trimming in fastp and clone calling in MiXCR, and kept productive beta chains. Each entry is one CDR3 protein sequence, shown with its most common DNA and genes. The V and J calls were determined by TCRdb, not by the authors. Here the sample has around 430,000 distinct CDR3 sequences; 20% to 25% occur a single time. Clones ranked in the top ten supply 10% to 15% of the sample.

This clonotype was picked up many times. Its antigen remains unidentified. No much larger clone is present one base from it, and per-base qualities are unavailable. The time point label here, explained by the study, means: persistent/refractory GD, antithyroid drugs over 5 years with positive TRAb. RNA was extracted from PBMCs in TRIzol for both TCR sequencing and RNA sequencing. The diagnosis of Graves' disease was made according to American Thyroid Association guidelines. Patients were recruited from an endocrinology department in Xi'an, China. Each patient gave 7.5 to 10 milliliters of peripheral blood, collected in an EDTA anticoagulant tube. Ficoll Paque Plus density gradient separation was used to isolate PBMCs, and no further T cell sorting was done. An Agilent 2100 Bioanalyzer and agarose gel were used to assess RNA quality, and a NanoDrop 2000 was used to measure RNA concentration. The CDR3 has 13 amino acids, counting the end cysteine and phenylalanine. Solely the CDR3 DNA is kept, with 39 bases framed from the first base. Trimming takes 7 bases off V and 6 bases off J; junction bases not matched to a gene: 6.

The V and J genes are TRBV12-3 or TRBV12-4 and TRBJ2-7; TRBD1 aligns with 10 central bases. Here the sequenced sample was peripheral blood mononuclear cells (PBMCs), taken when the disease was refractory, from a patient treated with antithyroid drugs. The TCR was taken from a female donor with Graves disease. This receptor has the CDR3 CASTLRDRGEQYF. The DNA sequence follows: TGTGCCAGCACCCTCCGGGACAGGGGCGAGCAGTACTTC.